This TCR beta chain was retrieved from a study of cytomegalovirus exposure and HLA in healthy donors. Study-level results: The authors excluded some V segments, including TRBV6-2 and TRBV6-3, as indistinguishable.

The PCR was carried out with 60 Vbeta primers and 13 Jbeta primers. This table comes from immunoSEQ multiplex PCR, and its TCRdb copy is limited to in-frame clones, with some not included. The data show more than 85,000 clones, with around three quarters seen just once and approximately 3.6% held by the top ten. The CDR3 contains 14 residues. CDR1 and CDR2 (germline): SNHLY, FYNNEI. Trimming removed 3 bases from V and 3 bases from J; junction bases left unmatched: 4. This clone showed up just a few times. Its specificity is not known. The sequenced material came from PBMCs. The clonotype was recovered from a woman aged 50 to 60 in good health and CMV-seropositive. The chain carries TRBV2 and TRBJ2-7; TRBD2 aligns across 8 bases. CDR3 coding DNA: TGTGCCAGCAGTGATTCCGGGAGGGTCTACGAGCAGTACTTC. Its protein product is CASSDSGRVYEQYF.